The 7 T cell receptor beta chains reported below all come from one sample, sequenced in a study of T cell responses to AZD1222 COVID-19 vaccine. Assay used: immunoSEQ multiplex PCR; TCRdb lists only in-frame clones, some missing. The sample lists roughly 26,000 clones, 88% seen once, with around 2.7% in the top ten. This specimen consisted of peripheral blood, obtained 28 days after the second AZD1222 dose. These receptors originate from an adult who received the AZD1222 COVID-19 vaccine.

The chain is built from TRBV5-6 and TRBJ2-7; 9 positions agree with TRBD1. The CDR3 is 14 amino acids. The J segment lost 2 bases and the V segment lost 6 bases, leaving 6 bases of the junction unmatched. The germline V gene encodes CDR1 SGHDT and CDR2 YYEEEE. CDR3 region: CASILQGAPYEQYF. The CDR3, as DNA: TGTGCCAGCATCTTACAGGGGGCCCCCTACGAGCAGTACTTC.

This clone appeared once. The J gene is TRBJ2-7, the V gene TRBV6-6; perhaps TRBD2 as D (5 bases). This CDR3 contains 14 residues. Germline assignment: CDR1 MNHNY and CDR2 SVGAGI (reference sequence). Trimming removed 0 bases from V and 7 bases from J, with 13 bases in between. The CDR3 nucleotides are TGTGCCAGCAGTTACTCGATCGACCGGGAAGAGCAGTACTTC. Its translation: CASSYSIDREEQYF.

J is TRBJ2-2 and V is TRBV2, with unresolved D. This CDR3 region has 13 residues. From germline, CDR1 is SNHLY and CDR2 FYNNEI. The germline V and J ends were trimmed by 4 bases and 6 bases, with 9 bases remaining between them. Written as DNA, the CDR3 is TGTGCCAGCAGTGTAGAAGTATCCGGGGAGCTGTTTTTT. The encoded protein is CASSVEVSGELFF.

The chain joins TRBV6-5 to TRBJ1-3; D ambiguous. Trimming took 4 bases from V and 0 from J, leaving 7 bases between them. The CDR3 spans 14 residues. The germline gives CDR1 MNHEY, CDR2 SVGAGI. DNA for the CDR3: TGTGCCAGCAGTTCCGACCGCTCTGGAAACACCATATATTTT. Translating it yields CASSSDRSGNTIYF.

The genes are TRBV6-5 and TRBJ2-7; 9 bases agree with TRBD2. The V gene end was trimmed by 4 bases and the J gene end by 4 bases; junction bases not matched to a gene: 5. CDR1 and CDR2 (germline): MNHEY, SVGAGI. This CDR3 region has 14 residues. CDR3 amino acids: CASSSSGASYEQYF. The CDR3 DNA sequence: TGTGCCAGCAGTTCTAGCGGGGCGTCTTACGAGCAGTACTTC.

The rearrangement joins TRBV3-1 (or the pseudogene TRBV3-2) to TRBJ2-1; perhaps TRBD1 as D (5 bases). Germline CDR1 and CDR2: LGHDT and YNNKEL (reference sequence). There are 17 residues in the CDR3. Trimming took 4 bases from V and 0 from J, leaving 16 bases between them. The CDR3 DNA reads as TGTGCCAGCAGCCTCTGGTGGGTTGACAGCTCCTACAATGAGCAGTTCTTC. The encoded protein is CASSLWWVDSSYNEQFF.

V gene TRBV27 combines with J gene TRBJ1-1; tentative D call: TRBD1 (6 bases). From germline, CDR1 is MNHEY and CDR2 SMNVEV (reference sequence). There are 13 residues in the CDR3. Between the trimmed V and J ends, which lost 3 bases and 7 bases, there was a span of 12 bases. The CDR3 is CASSFRDIREAFF. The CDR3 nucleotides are TGTGCCAGCAGTTTCCGGGACATTCGTGAAGCTTTCTTT.